Below, 7 T cell receptor beta chains from the same sample are listed, as sequenced in a study of blood T cell repertoires in COVID-19. TCRdb's copy holds only in-frame clones and misses some; the assay was immunoSEQ multiplex PCR. The table lists 300,000 to 400,000 clones, 80% to 90% of them singletons. Sequencing was carried out using peripheral blood. These TCRs come from a man under 40 with active or convalescent COVID-19.

The chain uses TRBV4-3 and TRBJ2-7; D might be TRBD2 (5 bases). CDR1 and CDR2 (germline): LGHNA, YSLEER. The CDR3 contains 15 residues. V was pared by 0 bases and J by 7 bases, with 16 bases between. The CDR3 here is CASSQDPGPSGEQYF. CDR3 in DNA: TGCGCCAGCAGCCAAGACCCTGGGCCGTCGGGGGAGCAGTACTTC.

The chain joins TRBV14 to TRBJ2-5; TRBD2 might be the D (5 bases). V was clipped by 0 bases and J by 7 bases, with 6 bases between them. CDR1 is SGHDN and CDR2 is FVKESK in the germline V gene. The CDR3 runs 12 residues. The DNA of the CDR3 is TGTGCCAGCAGCCAAGATCGGGGGACCCAGTACTTC. It encodes CASSQDRGTQYF.

This chain connects TRBV18 to TRBJ1-5, with a weak D call TRBD1 (6 bases). V lost 4 bases, J lost 5 bases, and 15 bases lay in between. Germline lookup yields CDR1 KGHSH and CDR2 LQKENI. This CDR3 comprises 15 residues. CDR3 loop: CASSQRGGRDQPQHF. The CDR3 region has the DNA TGTGCCAGCTCACAAAGGGGGGGAAGGGATCAGCCCCAGCATTTT.

The chain carries TRBV7-6 and TRBJ2-7; TRBD1 agrees at 10 bases. Germline V gene lookup returns CDR1 SGHVS and CDR2 FNYEAQ. The CDR3 contains 14 residues. CDR3 nucleotides: TGTGCTTCGAGCGGGACAGGGGTTCGGAACGAGCAGTACTTC. This codes for CASSGTGVRNEQYF.

The chain is built from TRBV28 and TRBJ2-7; 12 nucleotides line up with TRBD2. Germline loops: CDR1 MDHEN, CDR2 SYDVKM. This CDR3 region has 15 residues. V lost 2 bases to trimming and J lost 3 bases; unmatched junction nucleotides: 2. DNA of the CDR3: TGTGCCAGCAGTTTAGAGACTAGCGGGAGCTACGAGCAGTACTTC. It encodes CASSLETSGSYEQYF.

The chain joins TRBV19 to TRBJ1-2; 7 bases agree with TRBD1. The germline V gene has CDR1 LNHDA and CDR2 SQIVND (reference sequence). V lost 3 bases, J lost 4 bases, and 8 bases stayed unmatched. This CDR3 contains 15 residues. The CDR3 spells CASSMGQPSTYGYTF. DNA for the CDR3: TGTGCCAGTAGTATGGGACAGCCATCCACCTATGGCTACACCTTC.

The J gene is TRBJ1-1, the V gene TRBV4-1, with 8 bases that match TRBD1. In germline, CDR1 is MGHRA, CDR2 YSYEKL. CDR3 length: 15 residues. V gave up 4 bases and J gave up 4 bases; unmatched junction bases: 8. Here the CDR3 DNA reads TGCGCCAGCAGCCCAGGACAGGGTTTGGTCACTGAAGCTTTCTTT. This encodes CASSPGQGLVTEAFF.